The rows below give T cell receptor beta chains drawn from one sample of a study of T cells after yellow fever vaccination. Using its own MiXCR run on the 5' RACE reads, TCRdb lists one record per CDR3 protein. Among under 600,000 distinct CDR3 sequences listed, roughly 12% were seen once. The sample was PBMCs, taken on the day of the yellow fever booster vaccination. Source of these receptors: a man younger than 45 who received the YFV17D yellow fever vaccine. The CDR3 runs from the conserved cysteine through the conserved F or W. The order of the fields is V gene, clone size, D gene, J gene, CDR3 DNA, CDR3 protein. The D gene is left open where the match is weak. Expanded clones are given a class, and other clones once, few, many or no size at all.

V: TRBV7-2; size: NA; D: NA; J: TRBJ2-5; DNA: TGTGCCAGCAGCTCCCTGGCTGGGGAACAGACCCAGTACTTC; CDR3: CASSSLAGEQTQYF
V: TRBV30; size: NA; D: TRBD2; J: TRBJ2-4; DNA: TGTGCCTGGATCCCTCCGGGAGGGAACATTCAGTACTTC; CDR3: CAWIPPGGNIQYF
V: TRBV28; size: few; D: NA; J: TRBJ2-1; DNA: TGTGCCAGCAGTTTACAGGGGACGCAATCACCGTTCTTC; CDR3: CASSLQGTQSPFF
V: TRBV7-9; size: many; D: NA; J: TRBJ1-1; DNA: TGTGCCAGCAGCTTAGCGGGGCTAGCTACTGAAGCTTTCTTT; CDR3: CASSLAGLATEAFF
V: TRBV14; size: few; D: NA; J: TRBJ2-1; DNA: TGTGCCAGCGGCCAGGGTGAGGATGAGCAGTTCTTC; CDR3: CASGQGEDEQFF
V: TRBV15; size: few; D: NA; J: TRBJ2-2; DNA: TGTGCCACCAGCAGAGTGTTAGGGACCGAAAACACCGGGGAGCTGTTTTTT; CDR3: CATSRVLGTENTGELFF
V: TRBV20-1; size: NA; D: TRBD2; J: TRBJ2-4; DNA: TGCAGTGCTAGAGATGGGACTAGCGGGAGGGCCGACATTCAGTACTTC; CDR3: CSARDGTSGRADIQYF
V: TRBV29-1; size: few; D: NA; J: TRBJ1-4; DNA: TGCAGCGTTGGTCTCATAGGGGAAAAACTGTTTTTT; CDR3: CSVGLIGEKLFF
V: TRBV5-1; size: many; D: TRBD1; J: TRBJ2-7; DNA: TGCGCCAGCAGCGGGACAGGGAACTCCTACGAGCAGTACTTC; CDR3: CASSGTGNSYEQYF
V: TRBV7-2; size: NA; D: NA; J: TRBJ1-6; DNA: TGTGCCAGCAGCTTAGCGCAAGACTCACCCCTCCACTTT; CDR3: CASSLAQDSPLHF
V: TRBV28; size: few; D: TRBD2; J: TRBJ2-5; DNA: TGTGCCAGCAGTCGCGAGCGACTAGCGGGAGGAGAGACCCAGTACTTC; CDR3: CASSRERLAGGETQYF
V: TRBV29-1; size: few; D: NA; J: TRBJ2-7; DNA: TGCAGCGTTGCCCATCTCGGTGCCTCCTACGAGCAGTACTTC; CDR3: CSVAHLGASYEQYF
V: TRBV10-2; size: NA; D: TRBD2; J: TRBJ2-5; DNA: TGCGCCAGCAGGGAACCCGGACTAGATTTAAAAGAGACCCAGTACTTC; CDR3: CASREPGLDLKETQYF
V: TRBV28; size: once; D: NA; J: TRBJ1-4; DNA: TGTGCCAGCAGTTTGTTGTCCGGGACGGTAAATGAAAAACTGTTTTTT; CDR3: CASSLLSGTVNEKLFF
V: TRBV5-1; size: NA; D: TRBD1; J: TRBJ2-6; DNA: TGCGCCAGCAGCCTCTCCGGGACAGGATACTCTGGGGCCAACGTCCTGACTTTC; CDR3: CASSLSGTGYSGANVLTF
V: TRBV6-5; size: NA; D: TRBD1; J: TRBJ1-1; DNA: TGTGCCAGCAGTTCAGGACAGGGGGGATTCACTGAAGCTTTCTTT; CDR3: CASSSGQGGFTEAFF
V: TRBV7-6; size: NA; D: NA; J: TRBJ2-1; DNA: TGTGCCAGCAGCTTAAGGGGCGTCAACTCCTACAATGAGCAGTTCTTC; CDR3: CASSLRGVNSYNEQFF
V: TRBV20-1; size: NA; D: TRBD2; J: TRBJ2-7; DNA: TGCAGTGCCAGCGCACGGGGGGCCTACGAGCAGTACTTC; CDR3: CSASARGAYEQYF
V: TRBV28; size: NA; D: NA; J: TRBJ1-5; DNA: TGTGCCAGCAGTTTAAAGATCCAGCCCCAGCATTTT; CDR3: CASSLKIQPQHF
V: TRBV20-1; size: many; D: TRBD2; J: TRBJ2-7; DNA: TGCAGTGCTAGAGATATCCTAGCGGGCGAGCAGTACTTC; CDR3: CSARDILAGEQYF
V: TRBV7-9; size: few; D: TRBD1; J: TRBJ1-1; DNA: TGTGCCACCCTAGGACAGGGTTCGGCTGAAGCTTTCTTT; CDR3: CATLGQGSAEAFF
V: TRBV24-1; size: NA; D: TRBD1; J: TRBJ2-3; DNA: TGTGCCACCAGCGACAGGGGGCTTGGAGATACGCAGTATTTT; CDR3: CATSDRGLGDTQYF
V: TRBV29-1; size: many; D: NA; J: TRBJ1-1; DNA: TGCAGCGTTGGAGGCACTGAAGCTTTCTTT; CDR3: CSVGGTEAFF
V: TRBV29-1; size: few; D: NA; J: TRBJ2-7; DNA: TGCAGCGTTGCCCAGGGGATCTACGAGCAGTACTTC; CDR3: CSVAQGIYEQYF
V: TRBV20-1; size: few; D: TRBD1; J: TRBJ1-5; DNA: TGCAGTGCTATTGAGGGGGCACCAAATCAGCCCCAGCATTTT; CDR3: CSAIEGAPNQPQHF
V: TRBV20-1; size: NA; D: TRBD2; J: TRBJ2-1; DNA: TGCAGTGCAGACACCGGGACTAGTGACCGCCCTAATGAGCAGTTCTTC; CDR3: CSADTGTSDRPNEQFF
V: TRBV20-1; size: few; D: NA; J: TRBJ1-6; DNA: TGCAGTGCTCAACGGGGGCAGAAGAATTCACCCCTCCACTTT; CDR3: CSAQRGQKNSPLHF
V: TRBV2; size: NA; D: TRBD2; J: TRBJ2-1; DNA: TGTGCCAGCAGTGACCCTTTAGGGACTAGCGGGACTCATGAGCAGTTCTTC; CDR3: CASSDPLGTSGTHEQFF
V: TRBV20-1; size: NA; D: TRBD2; J: TRBJ2-3; DNA: TGCAGTGCTAGAGCGTCCCGGGAGGGCACAGATACGCAGTATTTT; CDR3: CSARASREGTDTQYF
V: TRBV12-3/TRBV12-4; size: NA; D: NA; J: TRBJ2-5; DNA: TGTGCCAGCAGTTGGGGCAGGGGTTCATCAGAGACCCAGTACTTC; CDR3: CASSWGRGSSETQYF
V: TRBV21-1; size: few; D: NA; J: TRBJ2-6; DNA: TGTGCCAGCAGACACAGGGACCGGTCTGGGGCCAACGTCCTGACTTTC; CDR3: CASRHRDRSGANVLTF